A single sample gave rise to the 24 T cell receptor beta chains below, sequenced in a study of blood T cell repertoires in COVID-19. The assay was immunoSEQ multiplex PCR, and TCRdb's table has in-frame clones only and misses some. The sample lists some 260,000 clones, around 90% occurring once. Sequenced: peripheral blood. Receptor source: a human donor in a cohort sampled during active COVID-19.

This chain uses TRBV9 with TRBJ1-3, with D perhaps TRBD1 (6 bases). Germline V gene lookup returns CDR1 SGDLS and CDR2 YYNGEE. CDR3 length equals 17 residues. V was trimmed by 3 bases and J by 0 bases, leaving 16 bases between them. CDR3 nucleotides: TGTGCCAGCAGCGGTGACAGGTCCCACAGCTCTGGAAACACCATATATTTT. Translated: CASSGDRSHSSGNTIYF. Complete variable domain (other parts from reference TRBV9 and TRBJ1-3): DSGVTQTPKHLITATGQRVTLRCSPRSGDLSVYWYQQSLDQGLQFLIQYYNGEERAKGNILERFSAQQFPDLHSELNLSSLELGDSALYFCASSGDRSHSSGNTIYFGEGSWLTVV.

The chain couples TRBV4-1 to TRBJ1-2, with TRBD1 matching over 7 bases. The trim removed 4 bases at V and 3 bases at J, leaving 5 bases unmatched. CDR1 is MGHRA and CDR2 is YSYEKL in the germline V gene. CDR3 length equals 14 residues. This chain's CDR3 is CASSLTGQDYGYTF. Written as DNA, the CDR3 is TGCGCCAGCAGCCTCACAGGACAGGACTATGGCTACACCTTC.

The chain links TRBV18 to TRBJ2-7; no clear D. Germline V lookup: CDR1 KGHSH, CDR2 LQKENI. Trimming cost V 0 bases and J 7 bases, with 19 bases left between them. This CDR3 is 16 amino acids long. The CDR3 coding sequence is TGTGCCAGCTCACCACCGGCCGGGTCCTTATTCGGGGAGCAGTACTTC. It specifies CASSPPAGSLFGEQYF.

The chain recombines TRBV19 with TRBJ2-3; 7 bases align to TRBD2. Germline V gene data show CDR1 as LNHDA and CDR2 as SQIVND (reference sequence). The CDR3 sequence is 17 residues long. Trimming cost V 2 bases and J 4 bases; bases outside gene matches: 12. The CDR3 nucleotides read TGTGCCAGTAGTATATATACCGGGACTATCAGTTCAGATACGCAGTATTTT. Translated, it gives CASSIYTGTISSDTQYF.

The rearrangement uses TRBV18 and TRBJ2-7, with 7 nucleotides matching TRBD1. Unmatched junction bases numbered 7, after V lost 1 base and J lost 4 bases. This CDR3 has 15 amino acids. CDR1 is KGHSH and CDR2 is LQKENI in the germline V gene. The CDR3 spells CASSPLGTAGYEQYF. The CDR3 DNA reads TGTGCCAGCTCACCACTCGGGACAGCAGGGTACGAGCAGTACTTC.

The rearrangement links TRBV19 to TRBJ1-5; 7 nucleotides align to TRBD1. This CDR3 spans 16 amino acids. V was pared by 5 bases and J by 2 bases, with 9 bases of the junction left unmatched. Germline-derived CDR1 and CDR2 are LNHDA and SQIVND (reference sequence). CDR3 in amino acids: CASSSSEGARNQPQHF. For the CDR3, the DNA is TGTGCCAGTAGTTCCTCGGAGGGGGCTCGCAATCAGCCCCAGCATTTT.

This clone was seen once. The chain recombines TRBV7-3 with TRBJ2-3; D might be TRBD2 (7 bases). CDR3 length: 16 amino acids. The V end lost 0 bases, the J end lost 4 bases, and 14 bases lay between the germline ends. Germline CDR1 is SGHTA and CDR2 is FQGTGA. The CDR3 loop reads CASSLTGGGLADTQYF. The CDR3 bases are TGTGCCAGCAGCTTAACAGGGGGAGGGTTGGCAGATACGCAGTATTTT.

The rearrangement joins TRBV5-1 to TRBJ1-1; D not resolved. Trimming stripped 0 bases from V and 7 bases from J, with 13 bases between. The CDR3 has 14 residues. Germline loops: CDR1 SGHRS, CDR2 YFSETQ. The CDR3 spells CASSLGAGLFEAFF. CDR3 DNA sequence: TGCGCCAGCAGCTTGGGGGCAGGTCTGTTTGAAGCTTTCTTT. Based on the CDR3 plus reference TRBV5-1 and TRBJ1-1, the full variable domain is KAGVTQTPRYLIKTRGQQVTLSCSPISGHRSVSWYQQTPGQGLQFLFEYFSETQRNKGNFPGRFSGRQFSNSRSEMNVSTLELGDSALYLCASSLGAGLFEAFFGQGTRLTVV.

This chain joins TRBV5-5 and TRBJ2-7; 7 bases line up with TRBD1. The CDR3 sequence is 15 residues long. Unmatched junction bases numbered 8, after V lost 4 bases and J lost 1 base. Germline lookup yields CDR1 SGHKS and CDR2 YYEKEE (reference sequence). CDR3 nucleotides: TGTGCCAGCAGCCATTGGGCAGGGGGATCCTACGAGCAGTACTTC. It encodes CASSHWAGGSYEQYF.

The chain combines TRBV19 with TRBJ2-7; D possibly corresponds to TRBD1 (5 bases). Germline CDR1 reads LNHDA; CDR2 reads SQIVND (reference sequence). With 3 bases removed from V and 7 bases from J, the gap between germline ends came to 16 bases. The CDR3 contains 14 residues. The CDR3: CASSMQGKLREQYF. CDR3 nucleotides: TGTGCCAGTAGTATGCAGGGTAAACTACGGGAGCAGTACTTC.

The V and J genes are TRBV4-3 and TRBJ2-7; 7 bases align to TRBD2. This CDR3 spans 15 amino acids. Trimming took 4 bases from V and 4 from J; bases not matched to a gene: 10. Germline V gene lookup returns CDR1 LGHNA and CDR2 YSLEER. In DNA, the CDR3 is TGCGCCAGCAGCCTCGCGGGCGGGAGTCGGTACGAGCAGTACTTC. Its protein is CASSLAGGSRYEQYF.

This chain connects TRBV28 to TRBJ2-6; D unclear. V was cut by 2 bases and J by 3 bases, with 8 bases left in between. The CDR3 has 15 amino acids. Germline V gives CDR1 MDHEN, CDR2 SYDVKM. CDR3 nucleotide sequence: TGTGCCAGCAGTTTAGACATGTTTGGGGCCAACGTCCTGACTTTC. This gives the protein CASSLDMFGANVLTF. Supplemented by reference TRBV28 and TRBJ2-6, the full variable domain reads DVKVTQSSRYLVKRTGEKVFLECVQDMDHENMFWYRQDPGLGLRLIYFSYDVKMKEKGDIPEGYSVSREKKERFSLILESASTNQTSMYLCASSLDMFGANVLTFGAGSRLTVL.

The CDR3 DNA reads TGTGCCAGCAGCCAAAGTTCAAATCGCCCTAGACAGATAGGCTCCTATAATTCACCCCTCCACTTT. Residues: CASSQSSNRPRQIGSYNSPLHF. The V and J genes are TRBV3-1 (or the pseudogene TRBV3-2) and TRBJ1-6, with D perhaps TRBD1 (5 bases). The CDR3 is 22 amino acids. Germline V lookup: CDR1 LGHDT, CDR2 YNNKEL (reference sequence). Trimming pared 2 bases from V and 0 bases from J, leaving 26 bases between.

The chain recombines TRBV27 with TRBJ1-1; 8 bases are shared with TRBD1. Germline V lookup: CDR1 MNHEY, CDR2 SMNVEV (reference sequence). The CDR3 length is 17 residues. V shed 7 bases, J shed 0 bases, and the junction held 13 bases outside the gene matches. CDR3 loop: CASNPSLGDRLNTEAFF. The CDR3 nucleotides are TGTGCCAGCAACCCTTCCCTGGGGGACAGGTTGAACACTGAAGCTTTCTTT.

This clone appeared once. This chain's CDR3 is CASSPLRAGGRGEQYF. The DNA of the CDR3 is TGTGCCAGCAGTCCCTTACGGGCGGGAGGGCGAGGCGAGCAGTACTTC. The chain links TRBV6-6 to TRBJ2-7; 9 nucleotides match TRBD2. The CDR3 has 16 residues. The germline CDR1 and CDR2 sequences are MNHNY and SVGAGI (reference sequence). The V segment lost 5 bases and the J segment 6 bases; nucleotides outside the gene matches: 14.

V usage is TRBV28 and J usage is TRBJ1-5; tentatively, D is TRBD1 (5 bases). The CDR3 spans 13 residues. Germline-derived CDR1 and CDR2 are MDHEN and SYDVKM. Trimming left V 6 bases short and J 9 bases short, with 15 bases between. CDR3 sequence reads: CASRPGLGRPQHF. Written as DNA, the CDR3 is TGTGCCAGCAGACCAGGGCTAGGTAGGCCCCAGCATTTT.

This chain connects TRBV4-1 to TRBJ1-1, with D possibly TRBD1 on 6 matching bases. V lost 5 bases and J lost 0, with 25 bases in between. The CDR3 runs to 19 residues. Germline V gives CDR1 MGHRA, CDR2 YSYEKL. The CDR3 loop reads CASSLIGGETGKLNTEAFF. CDR3 nucleotides: TGCGCCAGCAGCTTAATAGGGGGAGAGACAGGCAAGTTGAACACTGAAGCTTTCTTT.

This clone has only one observation. The chain links TRBV2 to TRBJ2-7; maybe TRBD2 (6 bases). This CDR3 comprises 11 residues. Germline-derived CDR1 and CDR2 are SNHLY and FYNNEI. The V end was cut by 11 bases, the J end by 7 bases, with 15 bases between. This CDR3 is CAGRDSVEQYF. In DNA, the CDR3 is TGTGCCGGCCGGGACTCTGTGGAGCAGTACTTC. Using reference TRBV2 and TRBJ2-7 for the parts outside the CDR3, the full variable domain is EPEVTQTPSHQVTQMGQEVILRCVPISNHLYFYWYRQILGQKVEFLVSFYNNEISEKSEIFDDQFSVERPDGSNFTLKIRSTKLEDSAMYFCAGRDSVEQYFGPGTRLTVT.

The chain carries TRBV7-2 and TRBJ2-6; 8 positions match TRBD2. The length of the CDR3 is 17 residues. CDR1 SGHTA and CDR2 FQGNSA come from the germline V gene. V was pared by 3 bases and J by 0 bases, with 4 bases of the junction left unmatched. The CDR3 DNA reads as TGTGCCAGCAGCTTGGCGGGGGGCAACTCTGGGGCCAACGTCCTGACTTTC. It encodes CASSLAGGNSGANVLTF.

This chain joins TRBV6-5 and TRBJ1-1, with D tentatively TRBD1 (6 bases). Germline V gene sequence: CDR1 MNHEY, CDR2 SVGAGI. The CDR3 contains 14 residues. Trimming took off 2 bases at V and 2 bases at J, with 9 bases between the two ends. The CDR3 protein is CASSYGGYNTEAFF. CDR3 in DNA: TGTGCCAGCAGTTACGGGGGCTATAACACTGAAGCTTTCTTT.

The V and J genes are TRBV5-6 and TRBJ2-7; a possible D gene is TRBD2 (5 bases). CDR1 SGHDT and CDR2 YYEEEE come from the germline V gene. The CDR3 has 13 residues. Trimming removed 6 bases at V and 2 bases at J, with 12 bases between. Written as DNA, the CDR3 is TGTGCCAGCACCTGGGGAGCGACCTACGAGCAGTACTTC. Translation gives CASTWGATYEQYF.

This chain joins TRBV5-1 and TRBJ2-5; TRBD1 is a possible D gene (5 bases). The CDR3 is made up of 16 amino acids. CDR1 is SGHRS and CDR2 is YFSETQ in the germline V gene. V was cut by 4 bases and J by 5 bases, with 21 bases left in between. CDR3: CASSLNFDSSGETQYF. The CDR3, as DNA: TGCGCCAGCAGCCTAAACTTTGACAGCTCAGGGGAGACCCAGTACTTC.

The genes are TRBV5-1 and TRBJ2-5; maybe TRBD2 (5 bases). V was shortened by 0 bases and J by 5 bases, with 11 bases between the two germline ends. The CDR3 is 14 residues long. From germline, CDR1 is SGHRS and CDR2 YFSETQ. The CDR3 loop reads CASSLVEGGETQYF. CDR3 bases: TGCGCCAGCAGCTTGGTAGAGGGTGGGGAGACCCAGTACTTC.

The V gene is TRBV30, the J gene TRBJ2-7; 7 bases match TRBD1. V was clipped by 0 bases and J by 10 bases; unmatched bases: 9. CDR3 length equals 13 residues. Germline V gene data show CDR1 as GTSNPN and CDR2 as SVGIG (reference sequence). The CDR3: CAWSVLPGQDQYF. The CDR3 bases are TGTGCCTGGAGTGTACTCCCCGGACAGGACCAGTACTTC. Looking up the rest from reference TRBV30 and TRBJ2-7 gives the full variable domain: SQTIHQWPATLVQPVGSPLSLECTVEGTSNPNLYWYRQAAGRGLQLLFYSVGIGQISSEVPQNLSASRPQDRQFILSSKKLLLSDSGFYLCAWSVLPGQDQYFGPGTRLTVT.